This passage covers 9 T cell receptor beta chains from one sample sequenced in a study of low-dose radiotherapy and immunotherapy resistance in tumors. The time point denotes: after trial treatment. Treatment noted: LDRT plus nivolumab, ipilimumab, low-dose cyclophosphamide and aspirin (RACIN trial). Priming of first-strand cDNA relied on TRAV- and TRBV-specific primers (covering alpha and beta chains). An approximately 19-cycle PCR with a constant-region primer and V-primer adapter amplified TCRs. TCRdb re-analysed the reads in MiXCR, keeping a single row per CDR3 protein. Of about 91,000 distinct CDR3 sequences listed, approximately 22% are singletons. The sequenced sample was PBMCs, obtained after low-dose radiotherapy plus immunotherapy. The receptors come from a female donor with ovarian cancer.

The chain is built from TRBV21-1 and TRBJ2-3. TRBV21-1 is noted as a pseudogene. This CDR3 has 14 amino acids. CDR3 nucleotides: TGTGCCAGCGAACCGACGGTTAGCACAGATACGCAGTATTTT. This codes for CASEPTVSTDTQYF.

Many counts were recorded for this clonotype. The chain recombines TRBV2 with TRBJ1-5, with 8 positions matching TRBD1. The CDR3 runs 14 residues. Unmatched junction bases numbered 6, after V lost 7 bases and J lost 4 bases. Germline values: CDR1 SNHLY, CDR2 FYNNEI. This CDR3 reads CASTGTGINQPQHF. The CDR3, as DNA: TGTGCCAGCACCGGGACAGGTATTAATCAGCCCCAGCATTTT.

This clonotype was counted many times. The genes are TRBV29-1 and TRBJ2-1; no clear D gene. Per germline, CDR1 SQVTM and CDR2 ANQGSEA. Trimming took 2 bases from V and 3 from J, leaving 8 bases between them. The CDR3 runs to 13 residues. The CDR3 DNA is TGCAGCGTTGAACAGAACTTCTACAATGAGCAGTTCTTC. Encoded protein: CSVEQNFYNEQFF.

This clonotype was seen at least ten times. This chain joins TRBV6-2 or TRBV6-3 and TRBJ2-2; TRBD2 might be the D (6 bases). The V end was cut by 8 bases, the J end by 0 bases, with 10 bases between. The germline gives CDR1 MNHEY, CDR2 SVGEGT. This CDR3 is built from 14 residues. CDR3 sequence reads: CASSGGTNTGELFF. CDR3 coding DNA: TGTGCCAGCTCCGGAGGGACGAACACCGGGGAGCTGTTTTTT.

This clonotype has at least ten counts. V is TRBV19 and J is TRBJ2-7; 11 bases are shared with TRBD2. This CDR3 is 15 amino acids long. Germline V gene data show CDR1 as LNHDA and CDR2 as SQIVND (reference sequence). V lost 7 bases and J lost 2; bases outside the gene matches: 7. CDR3 in DNA: TGTGCCAGTAAACCTCTAGCGGGAGGCCCCTACGAGCAGTACTTC. Translation gives CASKPLAGGPYEQYF. The entire variable domain, with the rest obtained from reference TRBV19 and TRBJ2-7, is as follows: DGGITQSPKYLFRKEGQNVTLSCEQNLNHDAMYWYRQDPGQGLRLIYYSQIVNDFQKGDIAEGYSVSREKKESFPLTVTSAQKNPTAFYLCASKPLAGGPYEQYFGPGTRLTVT.

This clonotype occurred many times. The rearrangement joins TRBV20-1 to TRBJ1-5; a possible D gene is TRBD1 (5 bases). Deletions cut 0 bases from V and 6 bases from J, with 9 bases between. The CDR3 is 13 amino acids. Germline assignment: CDR1 DFQATT and CDR2 SNEGSKA (reference sequence). CDR3 sequence reads: CSARDPGGQPQHF. CDR3 coding DNA: TGCAGTGCTAGAGATCCGGGGGGTCAGCCCCAGCATTTT.

This clonotype was counted at least ten times. The rearrangement joins TRBV2 to TRBJ2-2, with 7 bases fitting TRBD1. The germline V gene has CDR1 SNHLY and CDR2 FYNNEI. Trimming removed 3 bases from V and 2 bases from J; junction bases left unmatched: 6. This CDR3 is 16 amino acids long. CDR3 loop: CASSDHGQVNTGELFF. In DNA, the CDR3 is TGTGCCAGCAGTGATCACGGACAGGTCAACACCGGGGAGCTGTTTTTT.

This clonotype has at least ten counts. This rearrangement joins TRBV28 to TRBJ2-3, with 8 bases lining up with TRBD2. Germline CDR1 and CDR2: MDHEN and SYDVKM. The CDR3 is 15 residues long. The V segment lost 2 bases and the J segment 3 bases; nucleotides outside the gene matches: 4. CDR3 residues: CASSLMGLGTDTQYF. CDR3 nucleotide sequence: TGTGCCAGCAGTTTAATGGGACTAGGAACAGATACGCAGTATTTT.

This clonotype was counted ten times or more. The chain carries TRBV6-4 and TRBJ2-1; D is tentatively TRBD1 or TRBD2 (6 bases each). Germline V gives CDR1 MRHNA, CDR2 SNTAGT. Between the trimmed V and J ends, which lost 0 bases and 9 bases, there was a span of 15 bases. This CDR3 contains 15 residues. The DNA for the CDR3 is TGTGCCAGCAGTGACTCTCCCGGGGGACATACTGAGCAGTTCTTC. This sequence encodes CASSDSPGGHTEQFF.